This TCR beta chain is drawn from a study of a mutant IDH1 vaccine in newly diagnosed glioma. Across the whole study: Patients received vaccination from 4-6 weeks after radiotherapy alone, or with temozolomide cycles. The V12 visit happened in week 35, and the V13 visit happened in week 47. General observations from the study: Top-clonotype changes in peripheral T cells seemed unrelated to pseudoprogression.

Noted time point: week 35, safety follow-up. It was 300 ug of mutant IDH1 20-mer peptide that made up each vaccine dose, given with topical imiquimod. There were new WHO grade 3 or 4 astrocytomas in the donors, and these were IDH1-mutant and ATRX-lost. Points on this clone: Antigen: not known.

Using immunoSEQ multiplex PCR, the repertoire was profiled, and TCRdb retains in-frame clones only, with some absent. Found here are 31,000 or so clones, 81% of them singletons; the top ten hold just over 15%. Trimming at V came to 4 bases and at J to 2 bases, leaving 8 bases not matched to a gene. The CDR3 contains 15 residues. Germline lookup yields CDR1 SGHRS and CDR2 YFSETQ. The sample in question was PBMCs, obtained from a glioma patient whose treatment included an IDH1 peptide vaccine. The source is a man aged 25-40 years with glioma. The chain uses TRBV5-1 and TRBJ2-7; 8 bases agree with TRBD2. The CDR3 nucleotides are TGCGCCAGCAGCCCGGGACTAGGGAAGACCTACGAGCAGTACTTC. Translating it yields CASSPGLGKTYEQYF.